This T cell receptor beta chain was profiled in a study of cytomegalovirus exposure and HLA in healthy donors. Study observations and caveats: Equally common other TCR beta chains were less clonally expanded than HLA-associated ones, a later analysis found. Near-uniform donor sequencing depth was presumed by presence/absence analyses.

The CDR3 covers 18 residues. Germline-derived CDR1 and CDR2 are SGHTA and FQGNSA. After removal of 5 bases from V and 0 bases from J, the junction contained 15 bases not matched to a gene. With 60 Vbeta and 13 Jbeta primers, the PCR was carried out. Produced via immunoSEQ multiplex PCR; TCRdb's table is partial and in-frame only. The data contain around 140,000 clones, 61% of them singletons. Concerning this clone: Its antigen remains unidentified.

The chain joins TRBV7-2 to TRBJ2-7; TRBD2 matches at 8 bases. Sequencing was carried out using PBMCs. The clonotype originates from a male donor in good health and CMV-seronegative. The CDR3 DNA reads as TGTGCCAGCAGCCTAAGGGGTCACGGACTAGCATACTCCTACGAGCAGTACTTC. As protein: CASSLRGHGLAYSYEQYF.